The next 25 T cell receptor beta chains were all read from a single sample in a study of long-term antiretroviral therapy in people with HIV. An immunoSEQ assay, version v3.0, was performed at survey level. The assay was immunoSEQ multiplex PCR, and TCRdb's table has in-frame clones only and misses some. The table lists roughly 17,000 clones, 70% to 90% of them singletons. The sample consisted of unsorted PBMCs, taken 0.5 years after starting antiretroviral therapy. These receptors came from a woman between 40 and 55 years old with HIV.

The rearrangement uses TRBV7-2 and TRBJ1-1, with unresolved D. The CDR3 spans 12 residues. Trimming left V 1 base short and J 6 bases short, with 6 bases between. Germline V gene data show CDR1 as SGHTA and CDR2 as FQGNSA. The CDR3 sequence is CASSLGGPEAFF. CDR3 in DNA: TGTGCCAGCAGCTTAGGTGGACCTGAAGCTTTCTTT. The whole variable domain, remainder taken from reference TRBV7-2 and TRBJ1-1, is GAGVSQSPSNKVTEKGKDVELRCDPISGHTALYWYRQSLGQGLEFLIYFQGNSAPDKSGLPSDRFSAERTGGSVSTLTIQRTQQEDSAVYLCASSLGGPEAFFGQGTRLTVV.

The gene calls are TRBV9 and TRBJ2-7; the match to TRBD1 covers 8 bases. The germline gives CDR1 SGDLS, CDR2 YYNGEE. J gave up 0 bases and V 4 bases, and 15 bases lay outside the gene matches. The CDR3 loop spans 18 amino acids. CDR3 sequence reads: CASSFRVTGGPNSYEQYF. The CDR3 nucleotides are TGTGCCAGCAGCTTCAGAGTCACAGGGGGGCCAAACTCCTACGAGCAGTACTTC.

The chain uses TRBV28 and TRBJ1-1, with a weak D call TRBD1 (6 bases). Trimming left V 5 bases short and J 4 bases short, with 23 bases between. CDR3 length: 17 amino acids. The germline CDR1 and CDR2 sequences are MDHEN and SYDVKM. CDR3: CASSAMQGRKTSTEAFF. The CDR3 DNA is TGTGCCAGCAGTGCGATGCAGGGGAGGAAGACGAGCACTGAAGCTTTCTTT.

The V call is TRBV27, the J call TRBJ2-7; D gene uncertain. Germline V gene sequence: CDR1 MNHEY, CDR2 SMNVEV (reference sequence). The ends were cut back, 3 bases at V and 2 bases at J, with 14 bases in the middle. This CDR3 is built from 15 residues. This chain's CDR3 is CASSFRPSRAYEQYF. CDR3 nucleotide sequence: TGTGCCAGCAGTTTTCGTCCGTCGCGTGCCTACGAGCAGTACTTC.

The chain employs TRBV28 and TRBJ1-4; 7 bases map to TRBD1. The J segment lost 7 bases and the V segment lost 7 bases, leaving 9 bases of the junction unmatched. From germline, CDR1 is MDHEN and CDR2 SYDVKM. The CDR3 has 14 residues. The CDR3 region is CASNRQGSIEKLFF. The CDR3 coding sequence is TGTGCCAGCAACCGACAGGGCTCGATTGAAAAACTGTTTTTT.

The chain combines TRBV5-4 with TRBJ2-7; 9 bases line up with TRBD1. J gave up 1 base and V 3 bases, and 5 bases lay outside the gene matches. The CDR3 length is 15 residues. The V gene's germline CDR1 is SGHNT and CDR2 YYREEE (reference sequence). The CDR3 loop reads CASSSTGQGSYEQYF. The CDR3 DNA is TGTGCCAGCAGCTCCACGGGACAGGGATCCTACGAGCAGTACTTC.

The chain joins TRBV6-6 to TRBJ1-5; a weak D match, TRBD1 (6 bases). The V and J ends lost 6 bases and 3 bases respectively, with 12 bases between them. Germline CDR1 is MNHNY and CDR2 is SVGAGI (reference sequence). This CDR3 region has 14 residues. CDR3 coding DNA: TGTGCCAGCAGCGAACAGGGCTACAATCAGCCCCAGCATTTT. Residues: CASSEQGYNQPQHF.

The chain carries TRBV5-1 and TRBJ2-7; possibly TRBD2 for D (5 bases). CDR3 length: 14 amino acids. Trimming stripped 2 bases from V and 2 bases from J, with 11 bases between. Germline V gene sequence: CDR1 SGHRS, CDR2 YFSETQ. Written as DNA, the CDR3 is TGCGCCAGCAGCTTTCTAGCTGGAACCTACGAGCAGTACTTC. Translated: CASSFLAGTYEQYF.

Of note for this clone: At one boundary the junction diverges from the germline segment, which might be a read error. The chain is built from TRBV6-6 and TRBJ1-4, with D uncertain. Germline V gives CDR1 MNHNY, CDR2 SVGAGI (reference sequence). This CDR3 is 11 amino acids long. CDR3 in amino acids: CASTKVREPIF. For the CDR3, the DNA is TGTGCCAGCACCAAGGTCCGGGAGCCAATTTTT.

The chain combines TRBV5-5 with TRBJ1-4, with D hard to call. Germline CDR1 reads SGHKS; CDR2 reads YYEKEE (reference sequence). V was pared by 0 bases and J by 4 bases, with 13 bases between. The CDR3 has 16 amino acids. The CDR3 region has the DNA TGTGCCAGCAGCTTGGAATGGTCGGGGTTTAATGAAAAACTGTTTTTT. Its protein product is CASSLEWSGFNEKLFF.

The rearrangement joins TRBV30 to TRBJ2-7; TRBD1 agrees at 9 bases. Germline V CDR1 and CDR2: GTSNPN, SVGIG (reference sequence). Germline trimming cut 2 bases from V and 6 bases from J; bases unmatched to any gene: 8. The CDR3 contains 14 residues. For the CDR3, the DNA is TGTGCCTGGAGTATACAGGGGGCGACTACCGAGCAGTACTTC. Protein product: CAWSIQGATTEQYF.

This chain connects TRBV15 to TRBJ2-5, with 7 bases matching TRBD1. This CDR3 contains 13 residues. The V gene end was trimmed by 11 bases and the J gene end by 2 bases; junction bases not matched to a gene: 8. Germline V gene sequence: CDR1 LNHNV, CDR2 YYDKDF (reference sequence). CDR3 DNA: TGTGCCGTCTCGGAGACAGGGCAAGAGACCCAGTACTTC. It is translated as CAVSETGQETQYF.

This clone has a handful of counts. The chain recombines TRBV29-1 with TRBJ2-7, with 8 bases that match TRBD2. The V and J ends lost 6 bases and 3 bases, in that order; junction bases with no gene match: 7. Per the germline V gene, CDR1 is SQVTM and CDR2 is ANQGSEA. This CDR3 comprises 13 residues. CDR3 in amino acids: CSVATTSDYEQYF. The CDR3 nucleotides are TGCAGCGTCGCCACGACTAGCGACTACGAGCAGTACTTC.

This clone was counted a single time. The chain carries TRBV5-8 and TRBJ1-3; no firm D call. The CDR3 has 15 residues. From germline, CDR1 is SGHTS and CDR2 YDEGEE. Deletions cut 5 bases from V and 1 base from J, with 13 bases between. The CDR3 loop reads CASSPLDASGNTIYF. In DNA form, the CDR3 reads TGTGCCAGCAGTCCCTTAGACGCTTCTGGAAACACCATATATTTT.

The J gene is TRBJ1-5, the V gene TRBV28, with 7 bases matching TRBD1. Germline V lookup: CDR1 MDHEN, CDR2 SYDVKM. The junction had 6 bases not matched to a gene; V was cut back by 3 bases and J by 4 bases. CDR3 size: 15 residues. The CDR3 DNA reads TGTGCCAGCAGTTTCAACAGGGGTTCTAATCAGCCCCAGCATTTT. Its protein is CASSFNRGSNQPQHF.

This clone was counted once. This chain links TRBV7-2 with TRBJ2-7; D gene ambiguous. CDR1 is SGHTA, CDR2 FQGNSA, per germline. This CDR3 spans 16 amino acids. The germline V and J ends were trimmed by 0 bases and 0 bases, with 12 bases remaining between them. In DNA, the CDR3 is TGTGCCAGCAGCTTAGCGCGTCAGTCGAGCTCCTACGAGCAGTACTTC. Translating it yields CASSLARQSSSYEQYF.

The sample holds a few counts of this clone. The CDR3, as DNA: TGTGCCAGCAGTGAAAGCAGCAGCTCTGGAAACACCATATATTTT. This sequence encodes CASSESSSSGNTIYF. The gene calls are TRBV2 and TRBJ1-3; D call uncertain. The CDR3 sequence is 15 residues long. V lost 2 bases to trimming and J lost 0 bases, with 8 bases between them. Germline CDR1 SNHLY, CDR2 FYNNEI.

This chain joins TRBV5-6 and TRBJ2-1, with 9 bases fitting TRBD1. Germline values: CDR1 SGHDT, CDR2 YYEEEE. Germline trimming cut 6 bases from V and 7 bases from J; bases unmatched to any gene: 11. CDR3 length: 15 amino acids. In nucleotides, the CDR3 is TGTGCCAGCAACCTGGCCGGGACAGGGCAGAATGAGCAGTTCTTC. Protein product: CASNLAGTGQNEQFF.

This clone was seen a few times. The rearrangement links TRBV2 to TRBJ1-1; tentative D call: TRBD1 (6 bases). Trimming stripped 10 bases from V and 2 bases from J, with 14 bases between. This CDR3 has 13 residues. Germline V gives CDR1 SNHLY, CDR2 FYNNEI. The CDR3 is CAIDTGINTEAFF. CDR3 nucleotide sequence: TGTGCCATCGACACAGGGATCAACACTGAAGCTTTCTTT.

V is TRBV2 and J is TRBJ1-5, with D perhaps matching TRBD1 (6 bases). Germline values: CDR1 SNHLY, CDR2 FYNNEI. V was shortened by 4 bases and J by 0 bases, with 7 bases between the two germline ends. This CDR3 has 14 residues. The CDR3 DNA sequence: TGTGCCAGCAGTGGACAGGTTAGCAATCAGCCCCAGCATTTT. Translating it yields CASSGQVSNQPQHF.

The gene calls are TRBV4-2 and TRBJ2-5; 11 bases agree with TRBD2. The V and J ends lost 0 bases and 7 bases, in that order; junction bases with no gene match: 7. The germline V gene encodes CDR1 LGHNA and CDR2 YNFKEQ. The CDR3 length is 16 residues. CDR3 DNA: TGTGCCAGCAGCCAAGACTTGAGAGGACTAGCGGGGACCCAGTACTTC. Its protein is CASSQDLRGLAGTQYF.

This chain uses TRBV14 with TRBJ1-4, with 7 bases matching TRBD1. V trimming: 3 bases; J trimming: 8 bases; junction bases outside the gene matches: 9. The length of the CDR3 is 15 residues. Germline CDR1 and CDR2: SGHDN and FVKESK. In DNA, the CDR3 is TGTGCCAGCAGCCACGGGGACAGCCGAAACGAAAAACTGTTTTTT. Its translation: CASSHGDSRNEKLFF.

The chain is built from TRBV19 and TRBJ2-1, with 8 nucleotides matching TRBD2. The CDR3 sequence is 16 residues long. The germline gives CDR1 LNHDA, CDR2 SQIVND (reference sequence). J was trimmed by 6 bases and V by 5 bases; bases with no gene match: 12. This CDR3 is CASSANSGISVNEQFF. CDR3 sequence (DNA): TGTGCCAGTAGTGCAAATAGCGGGATCAGTGTCAATGAGCAGTTCTTC. The full variable domain, with the rest looked up from reference TRBV19 and TRBJ2-1, is DGGITQSPKYLFRKEGQNVTLSCEQNLNHDAMYWYRQDPGQGLRLIYYSQIVNDFQKGDIAEGYSVSREKKESFPLTVTSAQKNPTAFYLCASSANSGISVNEQFFGPGTRLTVL.

V is TRBV5-4 and J is TRBJ1-2; D is perhaps TRBD1 (6 bases). Deletions cut 3 bases from V and 6 bases from J, with 15 bases between. CDR1 is SGHNT, CDR2 YYREEE, per germline (reference sequence). The CDR3 extends over 14 amino acids. CDR3 sequence: CASSSLNRVDGYTF. CDR3 DNA: TGTGCCAGCAGCTCATTAAACAGGGTAGATGGCTACACCTTC.

This chain connects TRBV18 to TRBJ1-3; no clear D. Germline loops: CDR1 KGHSH, CDR2 LQKENI. V was shortened by 3 bases and J by 4 bases, with 16 bases between the two germline ends. The CDR3 extends over 16 amino acids. The CDR3 coding sequence is TGTGCCAGCTCACCCTGGACCTCTTCTGAGGGAAACACCATATATTTT. It codes for CASSPWTSSEGNTIYF.